The 4 T cell receptor beta chains in this list originate from one sample, sequenced in a study of identical twins. From the 5' RACE reads, TCRdb called clonotypes with MiXCR, one entry per CDR3 protein. The sample holds 350,000 to 450,000 distinct CDR3 sequences, about 18% seen once. The specimen was naive T cells sorted from blood. These receptors all stem from a man in his fifties or sixties in good health.

The V gene is TRBV5-1, the J gene TRBJ2-3; TRBD1 aligns across 7 bases. Germline CDR1 SGHRS, CDR2 YFSETQ. With 0 bases clipped from V and 4 bases from J, the junction kept 5 bases outside the gene matches. CDR3 length: 15 amino acids. For the CDR3, the DNA is TGCGCCAGCAGCTTGGGACAGGGTGTGTCAGATACGCAGTATTTT. Translation gives CASSLGQGVSDTQYF.

This clonotype was seen more than once but under ten times. The CDR3 region has the DNA TGCAGTGCTAGAGGTGCGTCCGGCGAGCAGTACTTC. Residues: CSARGASGEQYF. This chain links TRBV20-1 with TRBJ2-7; D not resolved. Germline loops: CDR1 DFQATT, CDR2 SNEGSKA (reference sequence). V was shortened by 1 base and J by 6 bases, with 10 bases between the two germline ends. The CDR3 is made up of 12 amino acids.

This chain uses TRBV29-1 with TRBJ2-5; D ambiguous. V was cut by 3 bases and J by 4 bases, with 9 bases left in between. This CDR3 region has 12 residues. Germline values: CDR1 SQVTM, CDR2 ANQGSEA. DNA of the CDR3: TGCAGCGTTGAGGCAGGCCCAGAGACCCAGTACTTC. Translated, it gives CSVEAGPETQYF.

On this clonotype itself: One end of the junction is discordant with germline, which a read error may explain. This chain connects TRBV6-2 or TRBV6-3 to TRBJ2-7, with 9 bases fitting TRBD1. The CDR3 is made up of 13 amino acids. Looked up from germline, CDR1 is MNHEY and CDR2 is SVGEGT. The CDR3 sequence is CASRSGTGTGYNF. DNA of the CDR3: TGTGCCAGCAGAAGCGGCACCGGGACAGGGTATAACTTC.